This T cell receptor (beta chain) was found in a study of tumor and adjacent non-tumor tissue in lung cancer. Study background: Stage I to III disease affected 9 to 10 men and 4 or 5 women aged 31 to 76.

TCRbeta libraries were built with three rounds of nested PCR, modified from ARM-PCR. MiXCR was run by TCRdb on the multiplex PCR reads, yielding one entry per CDR3 protein. The sample gives about 76,000 distinct CDR3 sequences, under 70% of which show up once; roughly 12% is in the top ten. This CDR3 is 14 amino acids long. Germline V gene data show CDR1 as SGHTA and CDR2 as FQGTGA. The V end lost 4 bases, the J end lost 3 bases, and 12 bases lay between the germline ends. Of note for this clonotype: The CDR3 carries no conserved terminal phenylalanine or tryptophan, so it likely arises from a read error.

RNA was extracted from bulk tissue without any cell sorting. This rearrangement joins TRBV7-3 to TRBJ1-1; D gene ambiguous. This receptor was taken from a woman between 70 and 85 years old with non-small cell lung cancer. Material for sequencing was lung tumor tissue. The CDR3 here is CASSSSVSDTEAFI. For the CDR3, the DNA is TGTGCCAGCAGCTCCTCAGTAAGCGACACTGAAGCTTTCATT.